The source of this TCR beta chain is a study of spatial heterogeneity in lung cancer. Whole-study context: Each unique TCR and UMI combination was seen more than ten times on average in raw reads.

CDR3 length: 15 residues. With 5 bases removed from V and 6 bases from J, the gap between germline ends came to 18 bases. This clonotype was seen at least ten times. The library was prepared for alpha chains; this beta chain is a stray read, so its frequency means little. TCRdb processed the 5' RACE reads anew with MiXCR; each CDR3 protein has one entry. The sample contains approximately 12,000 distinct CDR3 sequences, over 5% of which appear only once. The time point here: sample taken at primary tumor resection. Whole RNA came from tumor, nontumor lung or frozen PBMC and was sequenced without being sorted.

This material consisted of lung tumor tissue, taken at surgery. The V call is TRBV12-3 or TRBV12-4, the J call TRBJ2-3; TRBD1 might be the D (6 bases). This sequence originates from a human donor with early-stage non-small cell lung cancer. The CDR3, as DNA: TGTGCCAGCAGTCCCCCCGACAGGAGTGGGGATACGCAGTATTTT. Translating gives CASSPPDRSGDTQYF.